Listed here is a single T cell receptor (beta chain). The sample originates from a study of blood T cell repertoires in COVID-19. Study-wide background: Some COVID-19 samples were acute and others convalescent; all came from the United States, Italy and Spain. The cDNA or gDNA used as material had been derived from T cells, B-cell-depleted T cells, or PBMCs.

The CDR3 is 16 residues long. V gave up 4 bases and J gave up 5 bases; unmatched junction bases: 7. From germline, CDR1 is SGDLS and CDR2 YYNGEE. Per the original methods: Reference gene primer amplification in the assay estimated nucleated cell counts. Repertoires were generated with immunoSEQ multiplex PCR, while TCRdb's copy carries only in-frame clones and drops some. D and trimming were read from the DNA, whereas the V and J calls and clone size are those reported in that table. The table includes some 74,000 clones, around 90% detected once. The genes are TRBV9 and TRBJ2-2; 11 bases agree with TRBD1. This sequence was found in a man aged 45-60 years with acute or convalescent COVID-19. The sample taken for sequencing was peripheral blood. CDR3 in amino acids: CASSTRTGGLTGELFF. CDR3 DNA: TGTGCCAGCAGCACTCGGACAGGGGGCTTAACCGGGGAGCTGTTTTTT.